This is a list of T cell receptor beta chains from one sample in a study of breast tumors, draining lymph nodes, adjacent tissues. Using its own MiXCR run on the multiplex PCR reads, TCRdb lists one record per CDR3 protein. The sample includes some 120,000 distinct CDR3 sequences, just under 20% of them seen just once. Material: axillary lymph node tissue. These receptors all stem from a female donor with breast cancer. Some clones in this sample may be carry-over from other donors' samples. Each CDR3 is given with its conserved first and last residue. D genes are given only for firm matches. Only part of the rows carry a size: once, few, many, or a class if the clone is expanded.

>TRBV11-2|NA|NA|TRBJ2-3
TGTGCCAGCAGAGCTCCCCAGCTACCTACGCAGTATTTT
CASRAPQLPTQYF
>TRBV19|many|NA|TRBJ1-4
TGTGCCAGTAGCCTAAACGGGTATACTAATGAAAAACTGTTTTTT
CASSLNGYTNEKLFF
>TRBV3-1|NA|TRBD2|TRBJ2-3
TGTGCCAGCAGCCAACGGCGGGGGGGCGCAGATACGCAGTATTTT
CASSQRRGGADTQYF
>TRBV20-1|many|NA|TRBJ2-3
TGCAGTGCTAGAGATTTTAGAAGGACCCCAGATACGCAGTATTTT
CSARDFRRTPDTQYF
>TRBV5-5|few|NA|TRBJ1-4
TGTGCCAGCAGCTTGGACCCGATCGGGACTAATGAAAAACTGTTTTTT
CASSLDPIGTNEKLFF
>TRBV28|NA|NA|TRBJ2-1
TGTGCCAGCAGTTGGGGAAGCAATGAGCAGTTCTTC
CASSWGSNEQFF
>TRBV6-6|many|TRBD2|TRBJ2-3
TGTGCCAGCAGCCGGGACTCGATGGGGGGGGCGCAGTATTTT
CASSRDSMGGAQYF
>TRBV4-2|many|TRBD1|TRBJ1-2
TGTGCCAGCAGCCAAGAGAGACAGGGGAGGGATGGCTACACCTTC
CASSQERQGRDGYTF
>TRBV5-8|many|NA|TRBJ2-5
TGTGCCAGCAGCGACGGAAACCAAGAGACCCAGTACTTC
CASSDGNQETQYF
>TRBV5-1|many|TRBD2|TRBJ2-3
TGCGCCAGCAGCTGGGGACTAGCGGGGGCCTCCGCGACAGATACGCAGTATTTT
CASSWGLAGASATDTQYF
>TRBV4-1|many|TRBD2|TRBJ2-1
TGCGCCAGCAGCCAATATCGACTAGCGGGAGTTTCCTACAATGAGCAGTTCTTC
CASSQYRLAGVSYNEQFF
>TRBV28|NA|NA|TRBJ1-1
TGTGTAACCAACACTGAAGCTTTCTTT
CVTNTEAFF
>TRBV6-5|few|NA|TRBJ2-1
TGTGCCAGCCAATACGGCGGGGCCTACAATGAGCAGTTCTTC
CASQYGGAYNEQFF
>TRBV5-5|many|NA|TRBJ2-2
TGTGCCAGCAGCTTGGAAACGACCGGGGAGCTGTTTTTT
CASSLETTGELFF
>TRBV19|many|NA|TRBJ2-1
TGTGCCAGTAGTTTAAGTATTGGATCCTACAATGAGCAGTTCTTC
CASSLSIGSYNEQFF
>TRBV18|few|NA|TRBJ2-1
TGTGCCAGCTCACCACTAGCGCAGACCTACAATGAGCAGTTCTTC
CASSPLAQTYNEQFF
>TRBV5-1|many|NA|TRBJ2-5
TGCGCCAGCAGCTGGCAAGGGTATGGAGAGACCCAGTACTTC
CASSWQGYGETQYF
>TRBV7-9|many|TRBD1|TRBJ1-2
TGTGCCAGCAGCTCAAAGGACAGGGCTGGCTACACCTTC
CASSSKDRAGYTF
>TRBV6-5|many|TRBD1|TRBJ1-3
TGTGCCAGCAGTAAGGGACAGGGGGCGATCGGAAACACCATATATTTT
CASSKGQGAIGNTIYF
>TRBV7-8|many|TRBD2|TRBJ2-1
TGTGCCAGCAGCCCCTGGGCTAGCGGGAGTGATGAGCAGTTCTTC
CASSPWASGSDEQFF
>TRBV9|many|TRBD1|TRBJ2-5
TGTGCCAGCAGCGTATCATCAGGACAGGGCTTAGGGGAGACCCAGTACTTC
CASSVSSGQGLGETQYF
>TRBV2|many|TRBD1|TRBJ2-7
TGTGCCAGCAGTGTGTACAGGGGAGACGAGCAGTACTTC
CASSVYRGDEQYF
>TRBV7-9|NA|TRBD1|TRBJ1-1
TGTGCCAGCAGCTTAGAAGGGGGCACCACTGAAGCTTTCTTT
CASSLEGGTTEAFF
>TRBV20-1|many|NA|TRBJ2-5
TGCAGTGCTAGATTGGGGGCGGGAGAGACCCAGTACTTC
CSARLGAGETQYF
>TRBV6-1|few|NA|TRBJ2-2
TGTGCCAGCAGCGTCCCCGAGACCGGGGAGCTGTTTTTT
CASSVPETGELFF
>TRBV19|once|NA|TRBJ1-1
TGTGCCAGTAGTATGGAGGGCAGCTACACTGAAGCTTTCTTT
CASSMEGSYTEAFF
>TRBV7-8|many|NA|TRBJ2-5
TGTGCCAGCAGCTTAGTAATTTCGGGACCCCAAGAGACCCAGTACTTC
CASSLVISGPQETQYF
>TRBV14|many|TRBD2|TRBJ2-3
TGTGCCAGCCGGGCTAGCGGGAGGGGATCACAGGATACGCAGTATTTT
CASRASGRGSQDTQYF
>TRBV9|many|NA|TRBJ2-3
TGTGCCAGCAGCGTCTCTTCTAGCACAGATACGCAGTATTTT
CASSVSSSTDTQYF
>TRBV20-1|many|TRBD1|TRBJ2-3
TGCAGTGCGCGACTAAGGGGGCAAGATACGCAGTATTTT
CSARLRGQDTQYF
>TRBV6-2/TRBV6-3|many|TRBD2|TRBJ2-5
TGTGCCAGCACCATAGCGGGAGGGCTTCAAGAGACCCAGTACTTC
CASTIAGGLQETQYF
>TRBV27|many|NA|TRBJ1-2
TGTGCCAGCAGTTTATCAGTCGGGCAGGATCATGGCTACACCTTC
CASSLSVGQDHGYTF
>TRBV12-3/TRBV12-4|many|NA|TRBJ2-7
TGTGCCAGCAACTGGAGGGGGCTGGCCTACGAGCAGTACTTC
CASNWRGLAYEQYF
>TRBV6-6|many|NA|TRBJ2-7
TGTGCCAGCAGTTACTCCGGGATACCTGGCGAGCAGTACTTC
CASSYSGIPGEQYF
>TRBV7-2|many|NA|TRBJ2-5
TGTGCCAGCAGCTTAGCAGGACAGTCCGAGACCCAGTACTTC
CASSLAGQSETQYF
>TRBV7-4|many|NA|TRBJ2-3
TGTGCCAGCAGCCCCCCGCTAGCGAGAACAGATACGCAGTATTTT
CASSPPLARTDTQYF
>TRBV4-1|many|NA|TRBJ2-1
TGCGCCAGCAGCCAATTTACGAGGGAATTAAATGAGCAGTTCTTC
CASSQFTRELNEQFF
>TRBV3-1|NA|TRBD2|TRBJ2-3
TGTGCCAGCACCACACTAGCGGGGGGCACAGATACGCAGTATTTT
CASTTLAGGTDTQYF
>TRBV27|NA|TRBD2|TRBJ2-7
TGTGCCAGCAGTTTAAGGCCCCCTAGCGGGGCTATCTACGAGCAGTACTTC
CASSLRPPSGAIYEQYF
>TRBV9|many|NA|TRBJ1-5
TGTGCCAGCAGCGTAGTACCAGGGGTGGGCAATCAGCCCCAGCATTTT
CASSVVPGVGNQPQHF
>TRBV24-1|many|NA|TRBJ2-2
TGTGCCACCAGTGATCCCCATACGGGGACCGGGGAGCTGTTTTTT
CATSDPHTGTGELFF
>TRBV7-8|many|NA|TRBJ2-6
TGTGCCAGCAGCTTAGATCTTGGGGCCAACGTCCTGACTTTC
CASSLDLGANVLTF